This T cell receptor beta chain was captured by sequencing in a study of T cell responses to AZD1222 COVID-19 vaccine (dated by TCRdb to about 2021). Regarding the study in general: TCR sequencing was performed for approximately 240 trial participants, of whom roughly 200 were given two doses of AZD1222 and some 26 were given two doses of MenACWY control vaccine. Trial participants were enrolled by age into subgroups of 18-55, 56-69 and 70-plus years, and around 150, 28 and 57 TCR-sequenced participants, respectively, were included in these subgroups.

As regards this clone: The antigen it recognizes is unknown. Per-base qualities were not stored, and no clone one base away is much larger.

The germline V gene encodes CDR1 LGHDT and CDR2 YNNKEL (reference sequence). The CDR3 contains 18 residues, cysteine and phenylalanine counted. Kept here is only the CDR3 DNA, which spans 54 bases and is read in frame from base 1. V is trimmed back by 0 bases and J by 0 bases, and the junction contains 3 bases that no gene match accounts for. The paper's findings and limits, for the study overall: No day 14 peak-response samples were available, so repertoires were characterized only after the peak T cell response. Most participants were white British and females outnumbered males, and the authors suggested that clonal diversity may have been underestimated. The 56-69-year group was small, and its depth increase did not reach significance, likely because of low power. After two AZD1222 doses, both the breadth and the depth of spike-specific TCRs were significantly higher than at day 0 and than in MenACWY recipients. Nearly half of unique spike-specific TCRs reportedly recognized epitopes outside regions mutated in the B.1.351 and B.1.1.7 variants. Only six AZD1222 recipients were SARS-CoV-2 seropositive at baseline, limiting conclusions about previously exposed vaccinees. The whole spike protein was spanned by vaccine-associated CD4 TCRs, and dominant responses were seen in regions 160-218 and 743-854.

The time point label here, explained by the study, means: about 28 days (+/-7) after the second vaccine dose. Because spike-specific TCR depth and breadth did not differ between the two schedules, AZD1222 recipients who got a second dose at roughly 4 weeks were pooled with those who got a second dose at roughly 12 weeks. Vaccinee samples came from UK trials COV001 and COV002, including a single-blind randomized controlled phase 2/3 trial of AZD1222 (ChAdOx1 nCoV-19) in healthy adults. For TCRbeta chain sequencing, PBMC samples were collected from trial participants at day 0 and at day 28 after the second dose. The CDR3 regions of human TCRbeta chains were analyzed by immunosequencing. In the original analysis: Repertoire TCRs were checked for matches against a reference library of SARS-CoV-2-specific TCRs that had been generated using the MIRA antigen-specificity platform. Breadth was defined as the fraction of unique TCRs that were SARS-CoV-2-associated. Depth was defined as the fraction of total T cells that were SARS-CoV-2-associated. Using the MIRA data, each spike-specific TCR was mapped to the spike region that the TCR reacts to and placed in a CD4 or CD8 class. Log10-transformed breadth and depth values were compared by one-way ANOVA with Sidak's multiple comparisons tests. TCRdb re-hosts the immuneACCESS table, in-frame sequences only. Its copies lack some clones; in the studies checked, an unresolved V gene accounts for under half of them, and the cause for the rest is not known. The D gene and trimming were derived from the DNA, and the V and J assignments and clone size from that table. This sample comprises roughly 87,000 clones, roughly 90% of them detected only once. The ten largest clones take up roughly 7.2% of the sample.

The chain is assembled from TRBV3-1 (or the pseudogene TRBV3-2) and TRBJ2-1, and 12 junctional nucleotides match TRBD2. The sequencing used peripheral blood, collected 28 days after the second AZD1222 dose. The TCR sequence derives from an adult who received the AZD1222 COVID-19 vaccine. The CDR3 region has the sequence CASSQDGTSGSSYNEQFF. The DNA sequence is given as TGTGCCAGCAGCCAAGATGGGACTAGCGGGTCCTCCTACAATGAGCAGTTCTTC.